Each of the 14 T cell receptor beta chains below was sequenced from the same sample in a study of T cell changes during pregnancy in multiple sclerosis (dated by TCRdb to between 2018 and 2021). The library was generated by the immunoSEQ multiplex PCR assay. In its TCRdb copy, this immuneACCESS table keeps in-frame sequences only and misses some clones. Where compared with another copy, unresolved V genes explain less than half of these, and the others have no known cause. The sample profile shows about 100,000 clones; about 92% of them were found once. The top ten constitute around 1.2% of the sample. The sequencing used peripheral blood, collected in the second trimester of pregnancy. The receptors come from a female donor with multiple sclerosis, enrolled in a pregnancy study.

This CDR3 is CATSQEREIETQYF. The CDR3 DNA is TGTGCCACCAGCCAGGAGCGGGAGATAGAGACCCAGTACTTC. This chain joins TRBV15 and TRBJ2-5; 8 bases map to TRBD2. Germline loops: CDR1 LNHNV, CDR2 YYDKDF (reference sequence). The CDR3 has 14 amino acids. V was pared by 5 bases and J by 4 bases, with 6 bases of the junction left unmatched.

The J gene is TRBJ2-7, the V gene TRBV13; no definite D call. Deletions cut 0 bases from V and 2 bases from J, with 5 bases between. Germline CDR1 reads PRHDT; CDR2 reads FYEKMQ (reference sequence). The CDR3 is 13 residues long. Written as DNA, the CDR3 is TGTGCCAGCAGCTTAGGTCGCGCCTACGAGCAGTACTTC. This codes for CASSLGRAYEQYF.

This clone was observed a handful of times. The CDR3 loop is CASSSDRGEKLFF. The CDR3 nucleotides are TGTGCCAGCAGCTCCGACAGGGGTGAAAAACTGTTTTTT. The chain couples TRBV7-9 to TRBJ1-4; 8 nucleotides match TRBD1. V was clipped by 4 bases and J by 7 bases; unmatched bases: 2. Germline CDR1 SEHNR, CDR2 FQNEAQ (reference sequence). There are 13 residues in the CDR3.

This clone was counted between two and nine times. The chain recombines TRBV4-2 with TRBJ1-4, with TRBD1 matching 9 bases. The CDR3 runs 16 residues. Trimming cost V 5 bases and J 8 bases; bases outside gene matches: 12. Germline V lookup: CDR1 LGHNA, CDR2 YNFKEQ. CDR3 sequence reads: CASSFPGQGRQEKLFF. Written as DNA, the CDR3 is TGTGCCAGCAGCTTCCCGGGACAGGGCCGCCAGGAAAAACTGTTTTTT.

In DNA form, the CDR3 reads TGTGCCAGCAGTCTCCTCCCGGTCGGGACTAGTAAGGCCGGGGAGCTGTTTTTT. Amino acids: CASSLLPVGTSKAGELFF. The V gene is TRBV27, the J gene TRBJ2-2, with 8 bases lining up with TRBD2. Germline V gene data show CDR1 as MNHEY and CDR2 as SMNVEV (reference sequence). The length of the CDR3 is 18 residues. With 5 bases clipped from V and 6 bases from J, the junction kept 17 bases outside the gene matches.

J is TRBJ2-7 and V is TRBV6-1, with D uncertain. Trimming removed 10 bases from V and 6 bases from J, with 16 bases in between. The CDR3 covers 12 residues. CDR1 and CDR2 from the germline V gene are MNHNS and SASEGT. CDR3 sequence: CATHITFLEQYF. The DNA of the CDR3 is TGTGCCACGCACATAACATTCCTCGAGCAGTACTTC.

The V gene is TRBV2, the J gene TRBJ2-7; D ambiguous. Germline CDR1 is SNHLY and CDR2 is FYNNEI. The V end lost 4 bases, the J end lost 1 base, and 11 bases lay between the germline ends. This CDR3 spans 14 amino acids. CDR3 loop: CASSVRPTSYEQYF. The CDR3, as DNA: TGTGCCAGCAGTGTCCGTCCGACTTCCTACGAGCAGTACTTC.

V and J are TRBV5-6 and TRBJ1-5; D is unresolved. Trimming cost V 1 base and J 3 bases, with 14 bases left between them. The germline V gene encodes CDR1 SGHDT and CDR2 YYEEEE. This CDR3 is 16 amino acids long. The CDR3 region is CASSLRDWQINQPQHF. The CDR3 region has the DNA TGTGCCAGCAGCTTGCGAGACTGGCAGATCAATCAGCCCCAGCATTTT.

The CDR3 DNA is TGTGCCAGCTCGAGGGGAGGGGCGGGCAATCAGCCCCAGCATTTT. This gives the protein CASSRGGAGNQPQHF. The chain is built from TRBV27 and TRBJ1-5; D may be TRBD1 (5 bases). V shed 8 bases and J shed 2 bases, with 16 bases lying between them. The germline CDR1 and CDR2 sequences are MNHEY and SMNVEV (reference sequence). The CDR3 runs 15 residues.

V gene TRBV5-4 combines with J gene TRBJ2-1, with 11 positions matching TRBD2. In germline, CDR1 is SGHNT, CDR2 YYREEE (reference sequence). Trimming at V came to 4 bases and at J to 3 bases, leaving 3 bases not matched to a gene. CDR3 length equals 15 residues. The CDR3 sequence is CASSDGTSGYNEQFF. The CDR3 DNA is TGTGCCAGCAGCGACGGGACTAGCGGCTACAATGAGCAGTTCTTC. Combining the CDR3 with reference TRBV5-4 and TRBJ2-1 gives the whole variable domain ETGVTQSPTHLIKTRGQQVTLRCSSQSGHNTVSWYQQALGQGPQFIFQYYREEENGRGNFPPRFSGLQFPNYSSELNVNALELDDSALYLCASSDGTSGYNEQFFGPGTRLTVL.

The J gene is TRBJ2-5, the V gene TRBV15; tentative D call: TRBD1 (5 bases). Germline V gene sequence: CDR1 LNHNV, CDR2 YYDKDF (reference sequence). The V end was cut by 1 base, the J end by 5 bases, with 8 bases between. This CDR3 is 13 amino acids long. The CDR3 DNA is TGTGCCACCAGCAGAGGCAGGGTCGAGACCCAGTACTTC. Amino acids: CATSRGRVETQYF.

Remarks on this clone: A junction end diverges from the germline sequence, so it may reflect a read error. The rearrangement uses TRBV5-4 and TRBJ2-3, with D possibly matching TRBD1 (6 bases). This CDR3 region has 16 residues. Germline loops: CDR1 SGHNT, CDR2 YYREEE (reference sequence). The CDR3 protein is CASSLGPGQSTYTQYF. As DNA, the CDR3 is TGTGCCAGCAGCTTGGGGCCTGGACAGTCCACATATACGCAGTATTTT.

This chain uses TRBV5-1 with TRBJ1-1; D ambiguous. The CDR3 is 12 amino acids. Germline values: CDR1 SGHRS, CDR2 YFSETQ. Trimming cost V 4 bases and J 5 bases, with 9 bases left between them. CDR3 coding DNA: TGCGCCAGCAGCATTGAGGGAACTGAAGCTTTCTTT. It translates to CASSIEGTEAFF.

This sequence joins TRBV7-2 and TRBJ2-7; 7 bases are shared with TRBD1. V lost 0 bases, J lost 6 bases, and 5 bases stayed unmatched. Per germline, CDR1 SGHTA and CDR2 FQGNSA. The CDR3 is made up of 14 amino acids. The CDR3 spells CASSLAKGAVEQYF. CDR3 DNA sequence: TGTGCCAGCAGCTTAGCAAAGGGGGCGGTCGAGCAGTACTTC.